This TCR beta chain emerged from a study of T cells in Graves' hyperthyroidism and ophthalmopathy. V lost 1 base and J lost 4, with 14 bases in between. CDR3 length: 16 amino acids. Germline V lookup: CDR1 MNHNS, CDR2 SASEGT. This clonotype was detected a few times. Its target is unknown. Amplification yielded TCR beta CDR3 regions, with RNA transcripts as the source. RT-PCR in the first round (using the HTBI primer set) targeted the TCR CDR3. MiXCR, run by TCRdb on the multiplex PCR reads, gives a single entry per CDR3 protein. The data hold about 410,000 distinct CDR3 sequences, with roughly 15% observed a single time. Study-wide results and caveats: Prediction of ophthalmopathy progression came a median approximately 6.5 months pre-onset. A model of 13 V-J pairs discriminated ophthalmopathy from stable hyperthyroidism.

With duration under 3 months, ophthalmopathy was active: Clinical Activity Score at least 3, NOSPECS at least 4. Used for diagnoses were clinical symptoms, serum thyroxine and TRAb, thyroid ultrasound and orbital computed tomography. Sequencing was carried out using blood. This clonotype was obtained from a man aged 18 to 29 with Graves' ophthalmopathy. This rearrangement joins TRBV6-1 to TRBJ1-3, with a tentative D call TRBD1 (5 bases). CDR3 DNA: TGTGCCAGCAGTGAAGGAGGAGGGACTTGGGGAAACACCATATATTTT. Its translation: CASSEGGGTWGNTIYF.